This paragraph reports one T cell receptor (beta chain). Germline CDR1 and CDR2: MDHEN and SYDVKM. The ends lost 0 bases at V and 5 bases at J; junction bases unmatched: 4. The length of the CDR3 is 14 residues. Unique molecular identifiers were built into the TCRbeta library. TCRdb analysed the PCR reads with MiXCR anew, one entry per CDR3 protein. The sample contains 450,000 to 550,000 distinct CDR3 sequences, 11% of which appear only once. The sample belongs to a study of T-cell reconstitution after alpha-beta-depleted transplantation in children. This sample comprised PBMCs, mostly from graft donor cells, obtained 180 days after TCRalphabeta/CD19-depleted stem cell transplant. This receptor was obtained from a female patient aged 2-9 years who had a stem cell transplant for aplastic anemia, so the T cells may come from the graft donor. The chain recombines TRBV28 with TRBJ2-7; 7 positions match TRBD1. The CDR3 sequence: CASSLWGTADEQYF. CDR3 DNA: TGTGCCAGCAGTTTATGGGGGACAGCCGACGAGCAGTACTTC.